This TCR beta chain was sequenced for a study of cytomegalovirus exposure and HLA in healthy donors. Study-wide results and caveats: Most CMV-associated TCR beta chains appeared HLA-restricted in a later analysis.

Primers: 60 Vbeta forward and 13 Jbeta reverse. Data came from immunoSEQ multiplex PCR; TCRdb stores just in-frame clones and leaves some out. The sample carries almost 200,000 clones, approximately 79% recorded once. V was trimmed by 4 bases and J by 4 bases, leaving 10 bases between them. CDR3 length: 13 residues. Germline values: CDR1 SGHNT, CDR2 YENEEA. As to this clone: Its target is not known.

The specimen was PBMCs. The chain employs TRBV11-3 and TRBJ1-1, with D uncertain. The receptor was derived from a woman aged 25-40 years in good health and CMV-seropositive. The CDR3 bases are TGTGCCAGCAGCTCGAGACGGGTCACTGAAGCTTTCTTT. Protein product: CASSSRRVTEAFF.